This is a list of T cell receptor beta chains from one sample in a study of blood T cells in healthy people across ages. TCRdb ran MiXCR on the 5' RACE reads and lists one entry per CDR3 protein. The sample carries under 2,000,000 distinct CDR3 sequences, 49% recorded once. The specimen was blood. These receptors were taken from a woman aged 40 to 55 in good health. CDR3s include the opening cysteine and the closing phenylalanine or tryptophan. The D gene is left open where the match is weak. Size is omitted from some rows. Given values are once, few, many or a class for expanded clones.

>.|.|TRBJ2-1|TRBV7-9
CASSPGRPEQFF
TGTGCCAGCAGCCCTGGACGCCCTGAGCAGTTCTTC
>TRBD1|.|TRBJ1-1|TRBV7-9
CASSSTTGGVGRNAEAFF
TGTGCCAGCAGCTCCACAACAGGGGGCGTAGGGCGAAATGCTGAAGCTTTCTTT
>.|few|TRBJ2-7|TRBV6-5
CASIPPRGYEQYF
TGTGCCAGCATTCCGCCCCGGGGTTACGAGCAGTACTTC
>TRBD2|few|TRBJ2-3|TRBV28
CASSPTAGGPGDTQYF
TGTGCCAGCAGTCCGACGGCGGGGGGGCCTGGAGATACGCAGTATTTT
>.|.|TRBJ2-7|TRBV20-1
CSASPGPISEQYF
TGCAGTGCTAGTCCGGGACCTATCTCCGAGCAGTACTTC
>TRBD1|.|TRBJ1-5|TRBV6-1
CASSHMGTVKGPQHF
TGTGCCAGCAGCCACATGGGGACAGTCAAAGGGCCCCAGCATTTT
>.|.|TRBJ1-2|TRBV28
CASSLWGVYNYGYTF
TGTGCCAGCAGTTTATGGGGGGTCTATAACTATGGCTACACCTTC
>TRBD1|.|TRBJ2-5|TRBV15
CATSRLDRVQETQYF
TGTGCCACCAGCAGACTGGACAGGGTACAAGAGACCCAGTACTTC
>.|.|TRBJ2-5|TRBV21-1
CASSLTSGGSLEETQYF
TGTGCCAGCAGCCTGACTAGCGGGGGATCCTTAGAAGAGACCCAGTACTTC
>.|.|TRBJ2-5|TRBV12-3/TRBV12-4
CASSLHRGPGETQYF
TGTGCCAGCAGTTTACATCGGGGGCCGGGGGAGACCCAGTACTTC
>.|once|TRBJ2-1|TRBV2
CASSDVGRALYNEQFF
TGTGCCAGCAGTGACGTGGGCAGGGCCCTTTACAATGAGCAGTTCTTC
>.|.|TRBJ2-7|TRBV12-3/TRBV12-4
CASSLEPGQRQYF
TGTGCCAGCAGTTTAGAACCGGGGCAGAGGCAGTACTTC
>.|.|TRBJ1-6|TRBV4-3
CASSQLVHSPLHF
TGCGCCAGCAGCCAATTAGTCCATTCACCCCTCCACTTT
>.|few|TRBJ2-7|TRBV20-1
CSATNIHEQYF
TGCAGTGCTACCAACATCCACGAGCAGTACTTC
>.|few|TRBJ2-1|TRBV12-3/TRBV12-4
CASSLAGVIYNEQFF
TGTGCCAGCAGTTTAGCGGGAGTTATCTACAATGAGCAGTTCTTC
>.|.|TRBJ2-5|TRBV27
CASSLSVGVGQYF
TGTGCCAGCAGTTTATCGGTGGGGGTTGGGCAGTACTTC
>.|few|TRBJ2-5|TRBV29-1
CSVEDEGALGETQYF
TGCAGCGTTGAAGATGAAGGGGCTCTAGGGGAGACCCAGTACTTC
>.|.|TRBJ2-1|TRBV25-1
CASRPPGVSYNEQFF
TGTGCCAGCAGGCCCCCTGGGGTCTCCTACAATGAGCAGTTCTTC
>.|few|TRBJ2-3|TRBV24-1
CATSDPRQVTDTQYF
TGTGCCACCAGTGACCCTCGACAGGTCACAGATACGCAGTATTTT
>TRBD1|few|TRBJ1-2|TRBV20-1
CSARPPGQGTNYGYTF
TGCAGTGCTAGGCCCCCAGGACAGGGGACTAACTATGGCTACACCTTC
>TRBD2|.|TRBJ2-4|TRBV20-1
CSARSPSGSKNIQYF
TGCAGTGCTAGATCCCCTAGCGGGTCCAAAAACATTCAGTACTTC
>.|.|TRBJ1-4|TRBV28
CASRMTGAIEKLFF
TGTGCCAGCAGAATGACAGGAGCTATTGAAAAACTGTTTTTT
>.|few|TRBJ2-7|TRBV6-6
CASSYETYEQYF
TGTGCCAGCAGTTATGAGACCTACGAGCAGTACTTC
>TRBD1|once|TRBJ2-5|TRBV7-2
CASSTRTGVPETQYF
TGTGCCAGCAGCACCCGGACAGGGGTCCCAGAGACCCAGTACTTC
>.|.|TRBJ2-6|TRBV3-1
CASSQDRGEGSGANVLTF
TGTGCCAGCAGCCAAGATCGGGGCGAGGGCTCTGGGGCCAACGTCCTGACTTTC
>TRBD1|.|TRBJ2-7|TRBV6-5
CASSPYRGASDEQYF
TGTGCCAGCAGTCCATACAGGGGCGCCTCCGACGAGCAGTACTTC
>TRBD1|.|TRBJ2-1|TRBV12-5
CASGINRGAYNEQFF
TGTGCTAGTGGTATCAACAGGGGAGCCTACAATGAGCAGTTCTTC